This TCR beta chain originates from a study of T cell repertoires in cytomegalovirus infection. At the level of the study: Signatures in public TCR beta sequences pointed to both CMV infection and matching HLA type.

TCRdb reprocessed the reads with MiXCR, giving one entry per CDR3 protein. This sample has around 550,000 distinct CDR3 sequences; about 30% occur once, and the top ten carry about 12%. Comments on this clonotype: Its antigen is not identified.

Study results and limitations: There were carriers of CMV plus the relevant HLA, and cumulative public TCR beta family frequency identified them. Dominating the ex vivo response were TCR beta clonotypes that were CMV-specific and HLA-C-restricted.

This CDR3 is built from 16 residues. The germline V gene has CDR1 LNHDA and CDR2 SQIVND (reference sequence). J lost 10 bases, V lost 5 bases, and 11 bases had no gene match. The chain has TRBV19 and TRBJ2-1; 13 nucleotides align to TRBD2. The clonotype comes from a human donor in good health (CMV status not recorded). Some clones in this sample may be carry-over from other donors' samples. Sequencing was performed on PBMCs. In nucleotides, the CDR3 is TGTGCCAGTAGTTCATCGGGACTAGCGGGGCTGGGCGAGCAGTTCTTC. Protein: CASSSSGLAGLGEQFF.